Listed below are T cell receptor beta chains from one sample, sequenced in a study of blood T cells in healthy people across ages. TCRdb reprocessed the 5' RACE reads with MiXCR, giving one entry per CDR3 protein. The table includes 1,800,000 or so distinct CDR3 sequences, about two fifths detected once. The specimen was blood. The receptors were gathered from a human donor in good health. Each CDR3 is given with its conserved first and last residue. A D gene is named only where the DNA matches it firmly. Size values are once, few and many counts, or a class for expanded clones, and some rows have none.

few	TRBD2	TRBV7-6	TRBJ2-1	CASSLAVGGTSGGFSYNEQFF	TGTGCCAGCAGCTTAGCGGTCGGTGGGACTAGCGGGGGGTTCTCCTACAATGAGCAGTTCTTC
few	NA	TRBV2	TRBJ1-2	CASTPGVTNYGYTF	TGTGCCAGCACTCCGGGGGTAACTAACTATGGCTACACCTTC
NA	TRBD2	TRBV5-1	TRBJ2-1	CASSTGLAGAHYNEQFF	TGCGCCAGCAGCACCGGACTAGCGGGGGCCCACTACAATGAGCAGTTCTTC
NA	TRBD2	TRBV20-1	TRBJ2-5	CSAPEAGGRKTQYF	TGCAGTGCCCCAGAAGCGGGGGGGCGAAAGACCCAGTACTTC
few	NA	TRBV2	TRBJ1-2	CASSERSNSNYGYTF	TGTGCCAGCAGTGAAAGGAGCAATTCTAATTATGGCTACACCTTC
NA	NA	TRBV4-3	TRBJ2-7	CASSQTSTQTDVSYEQYF	TGCGCCAGCAGCCAAACCTCCACCCAGACAGATGTCTCCTACGAGCAGTACTTC
once	TRBD2	TRBV11-2	TRBJ2-3	CASGLAGASTDTQYF	TGTGCCAGCGGCTTAGCGGGGGCTTCCACAGATACGCAGTATTTT
many	NA	TRBV29-1	TRBJ2-1	CSVKDSQIRVSYNEQFF	TGCAGCGTGAAGGACAGCCAAATAAGGGTCTCCTACAATGAGCAGTTCTTC
NA	TRBD1	TRBV20-1	TRBJ2-7	CSAYPPGTGSYEQYF	TGCAGTGCTTATCCCCCCGGGACAGGGAGCTACGAGCAGTACTTC
few	NA	TRBV28	TRBJ1-5	CASSLIRDQPQHF	TGTGCCAGCAGTTTAATCCGGGATCAGCCCCAGCATTTT
NA	NA	TRBV7-3	TRBJ2-1	CASSLRRDSLSSYNEQFF	TGTGCCAGCAGCTTAAGAAGAGACTCCCTGAGCTCCTACAATGAGCAGTTCTTC
NA	NA	TRBV28	TRBJ1-5	CASRDVLSNQPQHF	TGTGCCAGCAGAGACGTTCTTAGCAATCAGCCCCAGCATTTT
few	NA	TRBV12-3/TRBV12-4	TRBJ1-1	CASRDTEAFF	TGTGCCAGCAGGGACACTGAAGCTTTCTTT
NA	NA	TRBV3-1	TRBJ2-5	CASSQVMAPQETQYF	TGTGCCAGCAGCCAAGTCATGGCTCCCCAAGAGACCCAGTACTTC
few	NA	TRBV5-6	TRBJ1-2	CASQRDGILLGYTF	TGTGCCAGCCAGAGGGACGGTATACTTCTTGGCTACACCTTC
once	NA	TRBV24-1	TRBJ1-1	CATSDTRAGDTEAFF	TGTGCCACCAGTGATACGCGGGCGGGTGACACTGAAGCTTTCTTT
few	NA	TRBV5-4	TRBJ2-7	CASSLGVSGHYEQYF	TGTGCCAGCAGCTTGGGTGTTAGCGGACACTACGAGCAGTACTTC
NA	NA	TRBV6-5	TRBJ1-1	CASNLRWGSEAFF	TGTGCCAGCAACTTAAGGTGGGGATCTGAAGCTTTCTTT
few	NA	TRBV7-9	TRBJ1-1	CASSLAPGLLNTEAFF	TGTGCCAGCAGCTTAGCGCCCGGCTTACTGAACACTGAAGCTTTCTTT
NA	TRBD1	TRBV7-9	TRBJ1-1	CASSLGQDLEAFF	TGTGCCAGCAGCCTAGGACAGGACCTTGAAGCTTTCTTT
NA	TRBD2	TRBV4-2	TRBJ2-7	CASRDIAGGSYEQYF	TGTGCCAGCAGGGACATAGCGGGGGGCTCCTACGAGCAGTACTTC
few	NA	TRBV10-3	TRBJ2-7	CAISQDSTAYEQYF	TGTGCCATCAGCCAGGACAGTACCGCCTACGAGCAGTACTTC
NA	NA	TRBV5-1	TRBJ1-1	CASSLESGREAFF	TGCGCCAGCAGCTTGGAGTCAGGCCGTGAAGCTTTCTTT
NA	NA	TRBV15	TRBJ1-4	CATSRVALNEKLFF	TGTGCCACCAGCAGAGTCGCTCTAAATGAAAAACTGTTTTTT
NA	NA	TRBV5-1	TRBJ2-5	CASTTGSRQETQYF	TGCGCCAGCACAACGGGGTCTAGACAAGAGACCCAGTACTTC
NA	NA	TRBV6-2/TRBV6-3	TRBJ2-5	CASSLDEQDETQYF	TGTGCCAGCAGTCTTGATGAACAGGATGAGACCCAGTACTTC
NA	NA	TRBV20-1	TRBJ2-3	CSARPGMDTQYF	TGCAGTGCCAGACCAGGGATGGATACGCAGTATTTT
NA	NA	TRBV20-1	TRBJ1-6	CSASTGPTNSPLHF	TGCAGTGCTAGCACAGGGCCAACAAATTCACCCCTCCACTTT
few	TRBD2	TRBV11-2	TRBJ2-1	CASSWGGTAANEQFF	TGTGCCAGCAGCTGGGGGGGGACCGCGGCCAATGAGCAGTTCTTC
NA	TRBD2	TRBV7-2	TRBJ2-5	CASSLGGGPEETQYF	TGTGCCAGCAGCTTAGGCGGGGGGCCCGAAGAGACCCAGTACTTC
few	NA	TRBV21-1	TRBJ2-1	CASSFCRRDTDNEQFF	TGTGCCAGCAGCTTCTGCCGGCGGGACACCGACAATGAGCAGTTCTTC
NA	TRBD1	TRBV11-3	TRBJ2-7	CASSLDRYRGQGEQYF	TGTGCCAGCAGCTTAGATCGTTACAGGGGGCAAGGCGAGCAGTACTTC
NA	NA	TRBV20-1	TRBJ2-7	CSAQRGGFYEQYF	TGCAGTGCTCAACGGGGCGGTTTCTACGAGCAGTACTTC
few	NA	TRBV12-3/TRBV12-4	TRBJ1-5	CASGWGEGQPQHF	TGTGCCAGCGGGTGGGGGGAGGGTCAGCCCCAGCATTTT
NA	NA	TRBV7-9	TRBJ1-4	CASSPLLGATTNEKLFF	TGTGCCAGCAGCCCCCTTTTAGGGGCGACGACTAATGAAAAACTGTTTTTT
NA	TRBD2	TRBV20-1	TRBJ2-3	CGARAQGGNMQYF	TGCGGTGCTAGAGCTCAGGGAGGGAATATGCAGTATTTT
many	TRBD2	TRBV5-1	TRBJ2-1	CASSWTSGYNEQFF	TGCGCCAGCAGCTGGACTAGCGGATACAATGAGCAGTTCTTC
NA	NA	TRBV6-5	TRBJ2-3	CASRLPGSKDTQYF	TGTGCCAGCAGGCTCCCTGGGTCGAAAGATACGCAGTATTTT
NA	TRBD2	TRBV5-1	TRBJ2-3	CASSLNQATSTDMQYF	TGCGCCAGCAGCTTGAATCAGGCGACTAGCACAGATATGCAGTATTTT
NA	TRBD1	TRBV20-1	TRBJ1-2	CSAPTGDSYGYTF	TGCAGTGCCCCCACAGGGGATAGCTATGGCTACACCTTC
many	NA	TRBV29-1	TRBJ2-6	CSVLQWDRAGANVLTF	TGCAGCGTTCTTCAGTGGGATAGGGCTGGGGCCAACGTCCTGACTTTC
once	NA	TRBV4-1	TRBJ2-1	CASSQVQLGDERFF	TGCGCCAGCAGCCAAGTACAGTTAGGGGATGAGCGGTTCTTC
NA	NA	TRBV5-8	TRBJ2-1	CASSLQGSAEQFF	TGTGCCAGCAGCCTTCAGGGGTCGGCTGAGCAGTTCTTC
NA	TRBD1	TRBV12-3/TRBV12-4	TRBJ2-7	CASSLGQGRNYEQYF	TGTGCCAGCAGTCTCGGACAGGGGCGAAACTACGAGCAGTACTTC
NA	TRBD1	TRBV7-9	TRBJ1-4	CASSPGQGFVKLFF	TGTGCCAGCAGCCCGGGACAGGGTTTCGTAAAACTGTTTTTT
NA	TRBD1	TRBV20-1	TRBJ1-4	CSAPGQDGEKLFF	TGCAGTGCGCCCGGACAGGATGGCGAAAAACTGTTTTTT
NA	NA	TRBV29-1	TRBJ2-5	CSAEYQYF	TGCAGCGCCGAGTACCAGTACTTC
few	TRBD1	TRBV7-6	TRBJ1-2	CASSYVGATGDYGYTF	TGTGCCAGCAGCTACGTGGGTGCGACAGGGGACTATGGCTACACCTTC
few	NA	TRBV5-1	TRBJ2-3	CASTYQGGAPDTQYF	TGCGCCAGCACCTACCAAGGCGGGGCCCCAGATACGCAGTATTTT
few	NA	TRBV12-3/TRBV12-4	TRBJ2-7	CASSWTLHEQYF	TGTGCCAGCAGTTGGACACTCCACGAGCAGTACTTC
NA	TRBD2	TRBV4-3	TRBJ2-7	CASSQGSGGSSYEQYF	TGCGCCAGCAGCCAAGGGAGCGGGGGGAGCTCCTACGAGCAGTACTTC
NA	TRBD2	TRBV7-2	TRBJ2-5	CASSGVGGGGETQYF	TGTGCCAGCAGCGGGGTAGGCGGGGGGGGAGAGACCCAGTACTTC
NA	NA	TRBV3-1	TRBJ2-5	CASGRVETQYF	TGTGCCAGCGGAAGAGTGGAGACCCAGTACTTC
few	TRBD1	TRBV11-2	TRBJ2-5	CASSLDALGRQGRKTQETQYF	TGTGCCAGCAGCTTAGATGCCCTTGGGCGACAGGGGAGGAAAACTCAAGAGACCCAGTACTTC
few	NA	TRBV5-1	TRBJ2-1	CASSWFGRGQEQFF	TGCGCCAGCAGCTGGTTCGGACGGGGACAAGAGCAGTTCTTC